This T cell receptor (beta chain) was obtained from a study of OX40 agonist ivuxolimab in advanced cancers. Study-level background: The study enrolled dose-escalation patients with hepatocellular carcinoma, melanoma, renal cell or head and neck cancer. Earlier anti-PD-1, anti-PD-L1 or anti-CTLA-4 therapy was permitted; less than 50% had received some.

The CDR3 covers 15 residues. V shed 7 bases, J shed 4 bases, and the junction held 10 bases outside the gene matches. The V gene's germline CDR1 is MDHEN and CDR2 SYDVKM. The assay was immunoSEQ multiplex PCR, and TCRdb's table has in-frame clones only and misses some. Among approximately 50,000 clones, about 86% were seen once, and the ten largest hold roughly 13%. Peripheral blood came from all dose cohorts at three timepoints. This sample comprised CD4+ or CD8+ T cells sorted from blood, obtained in a trial of the OX40 agonist ivuxolimab. The chain links TRBV28 to TRBJ2-1, with 7 nucleotides matching TRBD1. The receptor was derived from an adult with an advanced solid tumor such as melanoma, head and neck, liver or kidney cancer. This CDR3 is CASTPSGTDYNEQFF. The DNA of the CDR3 is TGTGCCAGCACCCCGTCTGGGACAGATTACAATGAGCAGTTCTTC.